The clone carrying this T cell receptor (beta chain) has just one count. Seattle cases were enrolled at active infection and followed longitudinally. This sample was taken from a study of blood T cell repertoires in COVID-19. Sequencing used immunoSEQ multiplex PCR; TCRdb keeps in-frame clones, though not all of them. Here the sample spans roughly 240,000 clones, around 85% being singletons. This CDR3 comprises 14 residues. Germline V gene data show CDR1 as MRHNA and CDR2 as SNTAGT. V was cut by 7 bases and J by 2 bases, with 14 bases left in between. Sequenced input: peripheral blood. This receptor was identified in a man aged 50 to 59 with COVID-19, enrolled during active disease. This chain uses TRBV6-4 with TRBJ1-2; TRBD1 is a possible D gene (5 bases). The chain's CDR3 is CASTPDIGNYGYTF. CDR3 DNA: TGTGCCAGCACCCCGGACATCGGAAACTATGGCTACACCTTC.